The 21 T cell receptor beta chains presented below share a single source sample, sequenced in a study of T-cell memory formation after mild COVID-19. From the 5' RACE reads, TCRdb called clonotypes with MiXCR, one entry per CDR3 protein. This table has hundreds of thousands of distinct CDR3 sequences, 8.2% appearing once. Input material: PBMCs or a T cell subset sorted from them (not recorded which). These receptors were taken from a man younger than 35 who had mild COVID-19 (a few samples of this study predate the infection). Cell type and time point are not known.

This clonotype showed up many times. This sequence joins TRBV4-1 and TRBJ1-4; 8 bases agree with TRBD1. Trimming took 4 bases from V and 8 from J; bases not matched to a gene: 12. Germline V gene sequence: CDR1 MGHRA, CDR2 YSYEKL. This CDR3 contains 16 residues. This CDR3 is CASSRILQGAREKLFF. The CDR3 nucleotides are TGCGCCAGCAGCCGTATACTCCAGGGGGCTCGAGAAAAACTGTTTTTT.

This clonotype was counted a few times. J is TRBJ2-3 and V is TRBV23-1, with a possible D match to TRBD1 (6 bases). TRBV23-1 is an ORF for which the function is uncertain. V was cut by 11 bases and J by 2 bases, with 11 bases left in between. This CDR3 is 12 amino acids long. CDR3 nucleotide sequence: TGCGCCGGAGGACAGCCCACAGATACGCAGTATTTT. Its protein product is CAGGQPTDTQYF.

The table lists this clonotype with a few counts. This chain joins TRBV19 and TRBJ2-5; the match to TRBD1 covers 7 bases. Trimming cost V 6 bases and J 0 bases; bases outside gene matches: 10. The length of the CDR3 is 16 residues. Per the germline V gene, CDR1 is LNHDA and CDR2 is SQIVND (reference sequence). The CDR3 DNA is TGTGCCAGTAGGGCAATGGGCAGGGGGAACCAAGAGACCCAGTACTTC. Its translation: CASRAMGRGNQETQYF.

The chain carries TRBV5-1 and TRBJ2-7, with D perhaps being TRBD1 or TRBD2 (5 bases each). Trimming shortened V by 0 bases and J by 5 bases, and 12 bases separated the two germline ends. Germline V gives CDR1 SGHRS, CDR2 YFSETQ. The CDR3 extends over 14 amino acids. This CDR3 reads CASSLVIGDDEQYF. CDR3 nucleotides: TGCGCCAGCAGCTTGGTTATTGGGGACGACGAGCAGTACTTC.

This clonotype was counted ten times or more. This rearrangement joins TRBV20-1 to TRBJ2-1; 12 positions agree with TRBD2. The CDR3 is 16 amino acids. Trimming took 0 bases from V and 6 from J; bases not matched to a gene: 6. CDR1 DFQATT and CDR2 SNEGSKA come from the germline V gene (reference sequence). CDR3: CSARDRLAGGTNEQFF. The CDR3 DNA reads TGCAGTGCTAGAGATCGGCTAGCGGGGGGGACCAATGAGCAGTTCTTC.

The rearrangement links TRBV12-3 or TRBV12-4 to TRBJ2-3; D remains unclear. The CDR3 is 13 amino acids. The V and J ends lost 5 bases and 6 bases respectively, with 12 bases between them. In DNA form, the CDR3 reads TGTGCCAGCAGTCAATCCGGTCCGGATACGCAGTATTTT. Its translation is CASSQSGPDTQYF.

V gene TRBV5-6 combines with J gene TRBJ1-6, with D perhaps TRBD1 (5 bases). Deletions cut 5 bases from V and 3 bases from J, with 12 bases between. In germline, CDR1 is SGHDT, CDR2 YYEEEE. CDR3 size: 15 residues. CDR3 nucleotides: TGTGCCAGCAGGCGCCGACAGTTCTATAATTCACCCCTCCACTTT. This encodes CASRRRQFYNSPLHF. The complete variable domain, with remaining parts taken from reference TRBV5-6 and TRBJ1-6, reads DAGVTQSPTHLIKTRGQQVTLRCSPKSGHDTVSWYQQALGQGPQFIFQYYEEEERQRGNFPDRFSGHQFPNYSSELNVNALLLGDSALYLCASRRRQFYNSPLHFGNGTRLTVT.

This clonotype was detected ten times or more. The chain carries TRBV15 and TRBJ2-5; D ambiguous. The CDR3 length is 13 residues. V lost 5 bases and J lost 2, with 9 bases in between. Germline CDR1 LNHNV, CDR2 YYDKDF (reference sequence). The CDR3 region has the DNA TGTGCCACCAGCCCCGACGGGCAAGAGACCCAGTACTTC. Encoded protein: CATSPDGQETQYF.

Only a few counts were recorded for this clonotype. V gene TRBV10-3 combines with J gene TRBJ2-5; D remains ambiguous. CDR1 and CDR2 (germline): ENHRY, SYGVKD. The V end was cut by 6 bases, the J end by 6 bases, with 14 bases between. The CDR3 is 13 amino acids. The CDR3 DNA sequence: TGTGCCATCAGGGACGTCATTGAAAAGACCCAGTACTTC. It is translated as CAIRDVIEKTQYF.

This clonotype was detected a few times. The chain joins TRBV11-1 to TRBJ1-1, with D unresolved. The V end lost 0 bases, the J end lost 6 bases, and 17 bases lay between the germline ends. Germline V gene lookup returns CDR1 SGHAT and CDR2 FQDESV (reference sequence). The CDR3 contains 16 residues. CDR3 in amino acids: CASSLAPFRGGSEAFF. DNA of the CDR3: TGTGCCAGCAGCTTAGCGCCATTCCGGGGAGGGTCTGAAGCTTTCTTT.

This clonotype has more than one count but fewer than ten. The chain has TRBV6-5 and TRBJ2-1, with 10 bases lining up with TRBD2. Germline CDR1 reads MNHEY; CDR2 reads SVGAGI. V lost 0 bases, J lost 8 bases, and 7 bases stayed unmatched. The CDR3 extends over 16 amino acids. The CDR3 loop reads CASSYSRAGGRDEQFF. The CDR3 region has the DNA TGTGCCAGCAGTTACTCGAGAGCGGGGGGGCGGGATGAGCAGTTCTTC.

This clonotype has at least ten counts. The chain links TRBV5-1 to TRBJ2-5; the D is unclear. Trimming took off 2 bases at V and 5 bases at J, with 10 bases between the two ends. CDR3 size: 13 residues. Germline-derived CDR1 and CDR2 are SGHRS and YFSETQ. CDR3 sequence reads: CASSFNAEETQYF. DNA for the CDR3: TGCGCCAGCAGCTTCAATGCAGAGGAGACCCAGTACTTC.

The chain employs TRBV9 and TRBJ2-7; tentative D call: TRBD2 (5 bases). Germline-derived CDR1 and CDR2 are SGDLS and YYNGEE. V was pared by 0 bases and J by 2 bases, with 15 bases between. CDR3 length equals 16 residues. The DNA for the CDR3 is TGTGCCAGCAGCGTAGGAGGGTCGGGCAGTACCTACGAGCAGTACTTC. Its protein is CASSVGGSGSTYEQYF.

This clonotype was recorded at least ten times. V is TRBV15 and J is TRBJ1-5; D is ambiguous. CDR1 and CDR2 (germline): LNHNV, YYDKDF (reference sequence). V was cut by 0 bases and J by 7 bases, with 4 bases left in between. The CDR3 has 12 amino acids. The CDR3 DNA sequence: TGTGCCACCAGCAGAGATGACCAGCCCCAGCATTTT. Its translation: CATSRDDQPQHF.

V is TRBV5-1 and J is TRBJ1-2; 8 nucleotides line up with TRBD1. Losses at the gene ends were 0 bases for V and 7 bases for J; bases not matched to a gene: 17. This CDR3 region has 18 residues. CDR1 SGHRS and CDR2 YFSETQ come from the germline V gene. The CDR3 coding sequence is TGCGCCAGCAGCTTGGAAATCATGGGTCAGGGGGCCCAACCTGGCTACACCTTC. Amino acid sequence: CASSLEIMGQGAQPGYTF.

The V gene is TRBV4-2, the J gene TRBJ2-5; 9 nucleotides align to TRBD2. Trimming removed 0 bases from V and 5 bases from J; junction bases left unmatched: 10. Germline loops: CDR1 LGHNA, CDR2 YNFKEQ. This CDR3 contains 17 residues. The DNA for the CDR3 is TGTGCCAGCAGCCAAGATTGGATAGCGGGGGATTCGGAGACCCAGTACTTC. Amino acids: CASSQDWIAGDSETQYF.

This clonotype was counted many times. The rearrangement uses TRBV5-5 and TRBJ2-4, with D uncertain. Trimming cost V 0 bases and J 10 bases, with 14 bases left between them. The CDR3 loop spans 14 amino acids. Germline lookup yields CDR1 SGHKS and CDR2 YYEKEE (reference sequence). The CDR3 DNA is TGTGCCAGCAGCTTGGATGACAATGGAAGGATTCAGTACTTC. Its protein product is CASSLDDNGRIQYF.

This clonotype has a count of ten or more. The genes are TRBV7-2 and TRBJ1-3; no clear D gene. The V and J ends lost 4 bases and 9 bases respectively, with 13 bases between them. Per germline, CDR1 SGHTA and CDR2 FQGNSA. CDR3 size: 13 residues. In nucleotides, the CDR3 is TGTGCCAGCAGCTCCACTATCCTTTCCACCATATATTTT. Translation: CASSSTILSTIYF. Combining the CDR3 with reference TRBV7-2 and TRBJ1-3 gives the whole variable domain GAGVSQSPSNKVTEKGKDVELRCDPISGHTALYWYRQSLGQGLEFLIYFQGNSAPDKSGLPSDRFSAERTGGSVSTLTIQRTQQEDSAVYLCASSSTILSTIYFGEGSWLTVV.

This clonotype was detected a few times. The J gene is TRBJ2-5, the V gene TRBV7-9, with D possibly TRBD1 on 5 matching bases. Deletions cut 5 bases from V and 5 bases from J, with 18 bases between. The CDR3 length is 15 residues. Germline assignment: CDR1 SEHNR and CDR2 FQNEAQ (reference sequence). In DNA form, the CDR3 reads TGTGCCAGCAGCCGGGCCCCAGGGCTAAGGGAGACCCAGTACTTC. It encodes CASSRAPGLRETQYF.

The chain has TRBV6-5 and TRBJ2-4; tentatively, D is TRBD1 (7 bases). This CDR3 region has 17 residues. V was pared by 0 bases and J by 1 base, with 13 bases between. Germline CDR1 and CDR2: MNHEY and SVGAGI. The CDR3 nucleotides read TGTGCCAGCAGTTACTCTTTCAGGGGGGAGGCCAAAAACATTCAGTACTTC. As protein: CASSYSFRGEAKNIQYF.

This clonotype showed up just a few times. The CDR3 here is CASSYGTYYTGELFF. Here the CDR3 DNA reads TGTGCCAGCAGCTATGGGACTTACTACACCGGGGAGCTGTTTTTT. The chain is built from TRBV5-6 and TRBJ2-2; tentatively, D is TRBD2 (6 bases). The germline V and J ends were trimmed by 3 bases and 3 bases, with 12 bases remaining between them. The germline CDR1 and CDR2 sequences are SGHDT and YYEEEE. The CDR3 totals 15 residues.